The sequence of this T cell receptor beta chain was determined in a study of blood T cell repertoires in COVID-19. From germline, CDR1 is MDHEN and CDR2 SYDVKM. CDR3 length equals 15 residues. V trimming: 11 bases; J trimming: 1 base; junction bases outside the gene matches: 9. The assay was immunoSEQ multiplex PCR, and TCRdb's table has in-frame clones only and misses some. The data contain some 270,000 clones, approximately 88% of them singletons. The sequence was obtained from a woman aged 40 to 49 who had been exposed to COVID-19. Sequencing was performed on PBMCs or T cells enriched from blood (not recorded which). The rearrangement uses TRBV28 and TRBJ2-7; 12 bases line up with TRBD1. CDR3 nucleotides: TGTGCCGCGACGGGACAGGGGGCGGTTTCCTACGAGCAGTACTTC. This encodes CAATGQGAVSYEQYF.